Shown below are 14 T cell receptor beta chains from a single sample sequenced in a study of blood T cell repertoires in COVID-19. Sequencing was performed with immunoSEQ multiplex PCR; in TCRdb, only in-frame clones are kept and a portion is missing. This table holds fewer than 70,000 clones, roughly 85% found once. The sample was peripheral blood. The receptor source for this set is an elderly man with acute or convalescent COVID-19.

The chain combines TRBV4-3 with TRBJ1-2; 7 bases are a match to TRBD1. J gave up 1 base and V 0 bases, and 8 bases lay outside the gene matches. The CDR3 is 17 amino acids. The germline V gene has CDR1 LGHNA and CDR2 YSLEER. The CDR3 protein is CASSQDLRQGDNYGYTF. CDR3 bases: TGCGCCAGCAGCCAAGATCTTCGGCAGGGGGATAACTATGGCTACACCTTC.

J is TRBJ2-1 and V is TRBV24-1, with 9 bases lining up with TRBD2. V trimming: 3 bases; J trimming: 5 bases; junction bases outside the gene matches: 4. Germline V gene lookup returns CDR1 KGHDR and CDR2 SFDVKD. The CDR3 is 15 amino acids. The CDR3 coding sequence is TGTGCCACCAGTGATCGGACTAGCGAGAACAATGAGCAGTTCTTC. Protein: CATSDRTSENNEQFF.

The J gene is TRBJ1-1, the V gene TRBV5-1; TRBD1 matches at 7 bases. This CDR3 is 14 amino acids long. The germline gives CDR1 SGHRS, CDR2 YFSETQ. V gave up 1 base and J gave up 1 base; unmatched junction bases: 1. DNA for the CDR3: TGCGCCAGCAGCTTGCGACAGGGGAACACTGAAGCTTTCTTT. It translates to CASSLRQGNTEAFF.

The chain combines TRBV7-2 with TRBJ2-1; 12 nucleotides match TRBD2. The CDR3 sequence is 15 residues long. Germline lookup yields CDR1 SGHTA and CDR2 FQGNSA. The V and J ends lost 2 bases and 8 bases, in that order; junction bases with no gene match: 4. The CDR3 DNA is TGTGCCAGCAGCTTACCTAGCGGGAGGGCCGATGAGCAGTTCTTC. Its translation: CASSLPSGRADEQFF.

V gene TRBV5-8 combines with J gene TRBJ2-1; D is perhaps TRBD2 (5 bases). The germline CDR1 and CDR2 sequences are SGHTS and YDEGEE. The CDR3 extends over 15 amino acids. The V end lost 4 bases, the J end lost 6 bases, and 17 bases lay between the germline ends. CDR3 residues: CASSVSNRRGNEQFF. In DNA, the CDR3 is TGTGCCAGCAGCGTCTCTAATCGACGGGGCAATGAGCAGTTCTTC.

The gene calls are TRBV7-2 and TRBJ1-1; unclear D gene. The V gene's germline CDR1 is SGHTA and CDR2 FQGNSA. Trimming cost V 5 bases and J 4 bases, with 17 bases left between them. The CDR3 is made up of 15 amino acids. This chain's CDR3 is CASSPWTRGGTEAFF. For the CDR3, the DNA is TGTGCCAGCAGCCCCTGGACCCGGGGTGGCACTGAAGCTTTCTTT. Full variable domain (outside the CDR3, taken from reference TRBV7-2 and TRBJ1-1): GAGVSQSPSNKVTEKGKDVELRCDPISGHTALYWYRQSLGQGLEFLIYFQGNSAPDKSGLPSDRFSAERTGGSVSTLTIQRTQQEDSAVYLCASSPWTRGGTEAFFGQGTRLTVV.

V gene TRBV6-5 combines with J gene TRBJ1-1, with TRBD1 matching over 7 bases. V was clipped by 6 bases and J by 4 bases; unmatched bases: 8. This CDR3 has 14 residues. CDR1 is MNHEY, CDR2 SVGAGI, per germline. The DNA of the CDR3 is TGTGCCAGCAGGGACAGGATTGATGGCACTGAAGCTTTCTTT. It codes for CASRDRIDGTEAFF.

The genes are TRBV6-5 and TRBJ1-1; TRBD1 aligns across 7 bases. CDR1 is MNHEY, CDR2 SVGAGI, per germline. This CDR3 is 13 amino acids long. V dropped 6 bases and J dropped 5; count of bases not matched to a gene: 6. The CDR3 sequence is CASSYRGWTEAFF. The CDR3 DNA reads as TGTGCCAGCAGCTACAGGGGTTGGACTGAAGCTTTCTTT.

This clone was seen more than once but under ten times. This chain links TRBV12-5 with TRBJ2-1; 15 bases line up with TRBD2. Germline V gene lookup returns CDR1 LGHNT and CDR2 FRNRAP. The CDR3 consists of 15 residues. The V and J ends lost 4 bases and 6 bases, in that order; junction bases with no gene match: 1. DNA for the CDR3: TGTGCTAGTGGTTGGGGACTAGCGGGGGGCAATGAGCAGTTCTTC. Translating it yields CASGWGLAGGNEQFF.

The chain uses TRBV10-3 and TRBJ1-1; D not certain. The CDR3 has 14 residues. Per germline, CDR1 ENHRY and CDR2 SYGVKD. Trimming stripped 6 bases from V and 1 base from J, with 12 bases between. The CDR3 DNA follows: TGTGCCATCAGCGACAAACTCCAGAACACTGAAGCTTTCTTT. Translation: CAISDKLQNTEAFF.

The chain links TRBV7-8 to TRBJ2-7, with 11 bases that match TRBD2. V lost 2 bases to trimming and J lost 3 bases; unmatched junction nucleotides: 6. CDR1 is SGHVS and CDR2 is FQNEAQ in the germline V gene. The CDR3 totals 16 residues. In DNA, the CDR3 is TGTGCCAGCAGCTTACGGCCCCTAGCGGGGGGCTACGAGCAGTACTTC. Translating gives CASSLRPLAGGYEQYF.

J is TRBJ2-7 and V is TRBV9; D remains unclear. The V end lost 0 bases, the J end lost 5 bases, and 9 bases lay between the germline ends. The CDR3 contains 13 residues. Germline loops: CDR1 SGDLS, CDR2 YYNGEE. The chain's CDR3 is CASSVGPSHEQYF. The CDR3 DNA reads TGTGCCAGCAGCGTAGGCCCGAGTCACGAGCAGTACTTC. Drawing the rest from reference TRBV9 and TRBJ2-7, the complete variable domain is DSGVTQTPKHLITATGQRVTLRCSPRSGDLSVYWYQQSLDQGLQFLIQYYNGEERAKGNILERFSAQQFPDLHSELNLSSLELGDSALYFCASSVGPSHEQYFGPGTRLTVT.

Only one count was recorded for this clone. The CDR3 DNA reads TGTGCCACCAGCGGCAGCGGGAGGTTCTCCTACGAGCAGTACTTC. It translates to CATSGSGRFSYEQYF. The chain recombines TRBV15 with TRBJ2-7, with TRBD2 matching over 9 bases. This CDR3 comprises 15 residues. V dropped 5 bases and J dropped 0; count of bases not matched to a gene: 5. The germline V gene has CDR1 LNHNV and CDR2 YYDKDF (reference sequence).

The V and J genes are TRBV29-1 and TRBJ2-7, with D tentatively TRBD2 (5 bases). There are 15 residues in the CDR3. The V gene's germline CDR1 is SQVTM and CDR2 ANQGSEA. Trimming shortened V by 0 bases and J by 2 bases, and 14 bases separated the two germline ends. The CDR3 loop is CSVEEEEGITYEQYF. The DNA of the CDR3 is TGCAGCGTTGAAGAGGAAGAGGGAATCACCTACGAGCAGTACTTC.